The 32 T cell receptor beta chains in this list originate from one sample, sequenced in a study of blood T cell repertoires in COVID-19. Repertoires were generated with immunoSEQ multiplex PCR, while TCRdb's copy carries only in-frame clones and drops some. The repertoire holds some 120,000 clones, 84% seen once, with 10% to 15% in the top ten. Sequences were obtained from peripheral blood. The receptors derive from a woman aged 60-70 years with acute or convalescent COVID-19.

V and J are TRBV10-1 and TRBJ1-2, with 9 bases that match TRBD1. Per the germline V gene, CDR1 is WNHNN and CDR2 is SYGVQD (reference sequence). J gave up 5 bases and V 5 bases, and 3 bases lay outside the gene matches. This CDR3 has 13 residues. The chain's CDR3 is CASSSGQGYGYTF. CDR3 in DNA: TGCGCCAGCAGTTCGGGACAGGGATATGGCTACACCTTC.

This clone was found once. The rearrangement links TRBV6-2 or TRBV6-3 to TRBJ2-7, with D possibly matching TRBD1 (6 bases). The V gene lost 2 bases and the J gene lost 2 bases, with 13 bases spanning the gap. Germline assignment: CDR1 MNHEY and CDR2 SVGEGT. CDR3 length equals 15 residues. CDR3 bases: TGTGCCAGCAGTTACCAAACAGGGCTCCCCTACGAGCAGTACTTC. Its protein is CASSYQTGLPYEQYF.

The chain recombines TRBV2 with TRBJ1-2, with 11 bases aligning to TRBD1. The trim removed 7 bases at V and 1 base at J, leaving 5 bases unmatched. Germline V gene lookup returns CDR1 SNHLY and CDR2 FYNNEI. The CDR3 extends over 15 amino acids. The CDR3 reads CASTRGTGGNYGYTF. DNA of the CDR3: TGTGCCAGCACTCGTGGGACAGGGGGTAACTATGGCTACACCTTC.

The CDR3 nucleotides read TGTGCCACCAGTGATACAGGGGGCGCCAATGGCTACACCTTC. This translates into CATSDTGGANGYTF. The chain is built from TRBV24-1 and TRBJ1-2; 9 bases are a match to TRBD1. V gave up 3 bases and J gave up 6 bases; unmatched junction bases: 4. This CDR3 is built from 14 residues. The germline CDR1 and CDR2 sequences are KGHDR and SFDVKD.

This clone was counted a few times. The chain carries TRBV6-5 and TRBJ1-1; the D is unclear. The CDR3 is made up of 13 amino acids. In germline, CDR1 is MNHEY, CDR2 SVGAGI. V dropped 5 bases and J dropped 2 bases, with 9 bases sitting between them. The CDR3 loop is CASSNRENTEAFF. For the CDR3, the DNA is TGTGCCAGCAGTAACCGGGAAAACACTGAAGCTTTCTTT.

J is TRBJ2-5 and V is TRBV6-5; maybe TRBD1 (5 bases). The CDR3 is 13 amino acids. Germline-derived CDR1 and CDR2 are MNHEY and SVGAGI. Trimming cost V 4 bases and J 5 bases, with 11 bases left between them. The CDR3 coding sequence is TGTGCCAGCAGTTTACAGGTCGGGGAGACCCAGTACTTC. Translated, it gives CASSLQVGETQYF.

This clone was seen a few times. The chain combines TRBV7-6 with TRBJ1-1, with 9 bases lining up with TRBD1. The CDR3 is 15 residues long. Germline lookup yields CDR1 SGHVS and CDR2 FNYEAQ. The V and J ends lost 5 bases and 5 bases, in that order; junction bases with no gene match: 9. The CDR3 protein is CASSTSGTGQTEAFF. The CDR3 DNA sequence: TGTGCCAGCAGCACTTCCGGGACAGGGCAGACTGAAGCTTTCTTT.

The CDR3 DNA reads TGTGCCAGTCGGGGGGGAGGGACTGAAGCTTTCTTT. Its protein product is CASRGGGTEAFF. The rearrangement links TRBV2 to TRBJ1-1, with a tentative D call TRBD1 (5 bases). The CDR3 sequence is 12 residues long. V lost 9 bases, J lost 5 bases, and 13 bases lay in between. The germline CDR1 and CDR2 sequences are SNHLY and FYNNEI.

In this sample, this clone turned up once. This chain's CDR3 is CASSTTETAYGYTF. DNA for the CDR3: TGTGCCAGCAGTACAACGGAGACAGCCTATGGCTACACCTTC. The chain couples TRBV25-1 to TRBJ1-2; a possible D gene is TRBD1 (5 bases). V dropped 5 bases and J dropped 4 bases, with 14 bases sitting between them. Germline-derived CDR1 and CDR2 are MGHDK and SYGVNS. The CDR3 is 14 amino acids.

The CDR3 DNA sequence: TGTGCCAGCAGCGCCCAGCCCCCAGCGTACAATGAGCAGTTCTTC. Protein product: CASSAQPPAYNEQFF. The chain is built from TRBV2 and TRBJ2-1, with D unresolved. Germline CDR1 reads SNHLY; CDR2 reads FYNNEI. This CDR3 is 15 amino acids long. V was cut by 6 bases and J by 4 bases, with 16 bases left in between.

The chain joins TRBV9 to TRBJ2-2; D gene ambiguous. There are 17 residues in the CDR3. Germline V gene lookup returns CDR1 SGDLS and CDR2 YYNGEE. Trimming left V 4 bases short and J 0 bases short, with 16 bases between. In DNA form, the CDR3 reads TGTGCCAGCAGCTCCCTGAGGAGTACTTCGAACACCGGGGAGCTGTTTTTT. Its translation: CASSSLRSTSNTGELFF.

This clone turned up a few times. The chain combines TRBV4-2 with TRBJ2-5; 7 bases are a match to TRBD1. The V gene end was trimmed by 4 bases and the J gene end by 3 bases; junction bases not matched to a gene: 8. CDR1 and CDR2 from the germline V gene are LGHNA and YNFKEQ. The CDR3 covers 15 residues. The CDR3 loop reads CASSRGPGGEETQYF. CDR3 bases: TGTGCCAGCAGCCGGGGTCCAGGGGGAGAAGAGACCCAGTACTTC.

This CDR3 is CASSRTREPYSNQPQHF. Here the CDR3 DNA reads TGTGCCAGCAGTCGGACCCGGGAACCTTATAGCAATCAGCCCCAGCATTTT. The V call is TRBV6-6, the J call TRBJ1-5, with D hard to call. Trimming shortened V by 5 bases and J by 0 bases, and 17 bases separated the two germline ends. Germline CDR1 and CDR2: MNHNY and SVGAGI (reference sequence). The CDR3 is 17 residues long.

In this sample, this clone turned up once. This rearrangement joins TRBV2 to TRBJ2-7; TRBD1 agrees at 7 bases. Losses at the gene ends were 1 base for V and 5 bases for J; bases not matched to a gene: 8. The CDR3 runs to 15 residues. CDR1 and CDR2 (germline): SNHLY, FYNNEI. For the CDR3, the DNA is TGTGCCAGCAGTGAAGGGGGGACAGCTCTCGACGAGCAGTACGTC. It specifies CASSEGGTALDEQYV.

This CDR3 is CASSYQTGGYEQYF. CDR3 in DNA: TGTGCCAGCAGTTACCAGACAGGGGGCTACGAGCAGTACTTC. The V call is TRBV6-5, the J call TRBJ2-7, with TRBD1 matching over 9 bases. This CDR3 has 14 amino acids. The germline gives CDR1 MNHEY, CDR2 SVGAGI. Trimming at V came to 2 bases and at J to 3 bases, leaving 2 bases not matched to a gene.

This clone is deemed large. This sequence joins TRBV5-5 and TRBJ1-2, with D maybe TRBD1 (6 bases). Trimming took 4 bases from V and 4 from J, leaving 11 bases between them. CDR1 and CDR2 (germline): SGHKS, YYEKEE (reference sequence). The CDR3 covers 13 residues. The CDR3 coding sequence is TGTGCCAGCAGCCTTGGACAGCTCTATGGCTACACCTTC. Encoded protein: CASSLGQLYGYTF.

The chain joins TRBV5-5 to TRBJ1-2; D call uncertain. Germline CDR1 reads SGHKS; CDR2 reads YYEKEE (reference sequence). Trimming removed 1 base at V and 4 bases at J, with 8 bases between. CDR3 length equals 13 residues. The CDR3 DNA follows: TGTGCCAGCAGCTTGAGGCAGGTCTATGGCTACACCTTC. Encoded protein: CASSLRQVYGYTF.

The chain has TRBV6-5 and TRBJ1-2; 7 nucleotides agree with TRBD1. This CDR3 comprises 14 residues. Germline V gene lookup returns CDR1 MNHEY and CDR2 SVGAGI. The junction had 6 bases not matched to a gene; V was cut back by 6 bases and J by 2 bases. The CDR3 bases are TGTGCCAGCAGATTAGCACAGGGGAACTATGGCTACACCTTC. Protein: CASRLAQGNYGYTF.

CDR3: CASSQRVTGTGLAQPQHF. As DNA, the CDR3 is TGCGCCAGCAGCCAAAGGGTAACCGGGACAGGATTAGCTCAGCCCCAGCATTTT. The chain links TRBV4-1 to TRBJ1-5; 8 bases line up with TRBD1. CDR3 length: 18 amino acids. Germline CDR1 MGHRA, CDR2 YSYEKL. V gave up 2 bases and J gave up 6 bases; unmatched junction bases: 15.

The gene calls are TRBV5-1 and TRBJ2-5; perhaps TRBD2 as D (5 bases). CDR3 size: 14 residues. The germline V gene has CDR1 SGHRS and CDR2 YFSETQ. The V end lost 1 base, the J end lost 3 bases, and 10 bases lay between the germline ends. Here the CDR3 reads CASSLFPGKETQYF. CDR3 in DNA: TGCGCCAGCAGCTTGTTCCCGGGGAAAGAGACCCAGTACTTC.

CDR3 sequence reads: CAGERGGNEQFF. CDR3 bases: TGTGCCGGCGAAAGGGGGGGCAATGAGCAGTTCTTC. V usage is TRBV7-9 and J usage is TRBJ2-1, with a possible D match to TRBD2 (7 bases). Germline V lookup: CDR1 SEHNR, CDR2 FQNEAQ (reference sequence). There are 12 residues in the CDR3. Trimming cost V 11 bases and J 6 bases, with 14 bases left between them.

The chain links TRBV14 to TRBJ2-2; 9 nucleotides agree with TRBD1. The CDR3 extends over 15 amino acids. V lost 4 bases, J lost 3 bases, and 3 bases stayed unmatched. From germline, CDR1 is SGHDN and CDR2 FVKESK. The CDR3 nucleotides are TGTGCCAGCAGCCGGCGACAGGGGGACACCGGGGAGCTGTTTTTT. This sequence encodes CASSRRQGDTGELFF.

The rearrangement joins TRBV10-3 to TRBJ1-1; unclear D gene. Germline V CDR1 and CDR2: ENHRY, SYGVKD. The CDR3 has 13 amino acids. Deletions cut 7 bases from V and 5 bases from J, with 14 bases between. The DNA for the CDR3 is TGTGCCATCAAGGCGGCAGGAGGGACTGAAGCTTTCTTT. It is translated as CAIKAAGGTEAFF.

DNA of the CDR3: TGTGCCAGCAGCCCCCAAGGAGGGGCGCTTTCCCTTGGCTACACCTTC. It codes for CASSPQGGALSLGYTF. V is TRBV3-1 (or the pseudogene TRBV3-2) and J is TRBJ1-2; D is possibly TRBD1 (5 bases). CDR3 length: 16 residues. CDR1 is LGHDT and CDR2 is YNNKEL in the germline V gene (reference sequence). V was trimmed by 4 bases and J by 7 bases, leaving 22 bases between them.

This clone was picked up a small number of times. CDR3 sequence reads: CASSEAATWNTEAFF. DNA of the CDR3: TGTGCCAGCAGTGAAGCGGCCACATGGAACACTGAAGCTTTCTTT. The chain has TRBV6-1 and TRBJ1-1; no reliable D call. Germline lookup yields CDR1 MNHNS and CDR2 SASEGT. The length of the CDR3 is 15 residues. Trimming removed 0 bases from V and 1 base from J, with 9 bases in between.

This clone was picked up one time. The chain carries TRBV4-1 and TRBJ2-1; the match to TRBD2 covers 9 bases. The CDR3 runs 16 residues. V gave up 0 bases and J gave up 10 bases; unmatched junction bases: 10. CDR1 is MGHRA, CDR2 YSYEKL, per germline. DNA of the CDR3: TGCGCCAGCAGCCAAGAGGGGGGACTAGCACGCGGAGAGCAGTTCTTC. Its protein is CASSQEGGLARGEQFF.

This chain joins TRBV3-1 (or the pseudogene TRBV3-2) and TRBJ2-7; unclear D gene. Germline CDR1 and CDR2: LGHDT and YNNKEL (reference sequence). This CDR3 spans 13 amino acids. Trimming left V 0 bases short and J 5 bases short, with 8 bases between. In nucleotides, the CDR3 is TGTGCCAGCAGCCAAGAATCCAGGAACGAGCAGTACGTC. Translation: CASSQESRNEQYV.

This clone was seen once. This chain connects TRBV29-1 to TRBJ2-1, with TRBD2 as a possible D gene (7 bases). CDR1 SQVTM and CDR2 ANQGSEA come from the germline V gene. V was clipped by 5 bases and J by 9 bases, with 20 bases between them. This CDR3 is built from 14 residues. The CDR3 nucleotides are TGCAGCGTTTTACCCGGCCGGGGGGCTGGTGAGCAGTTCTTC. This encodes CSVLPGRGAGEQFF.

V gene TRBV7-3 combines with J gene TRBJ1-1, with D uncertain. From germline, CDR1 is SGHTA and CDR2 FQGTGA. V lost 3 bases to trimming and J lost 0 bases, with 14 bases between them. There are 16 residues in the CDR3. In DNA, the CDR3 is TGTGCCAGCAGCTTGGGCAGTTTTTCCATGAACACTGAAGCTTTCTTT. Amino acid sequence: CASSLGSFSMNTEAFF.

CDR3 bases: TGTGCCAGCAGCTTCGGGGTTGCCACCGGGGAGCTGTTTTTT. Residues: CASSFGVATGELFF. The genes are TRBV9 and TRBJ2-2, with D maybe TRBD2 (5 bases). This CDR3 region has 14 residues. V dropped 4 bases and J dropped 4 bases, with 11 bases sitting between them. Looked up from germline, CDR1 is SGDLS and CDR2 is YYNGEE.

The chain carries TRBV2 and TRBJ2-3; possibly TRBD2 for D (7 bases). Between the trimmed V and J ends, which lost 7 bases and 0 bases, there was a span of 11 bases. The CDR3 spans 14 residues. Germline CDR1 and CDR2: SNHLY and FYNNEI. The CDR3 sequence is CASKGGPSTDTQYF. CDR3 nucleotide sequence: TGTGCCAGCAAGGGGGGGCCAAGCACAGATACGCAGTATTTT. Full variable domain (missing parts from reference TRBV2 and TRBJ2-3): EPEVTQTPSHQVTQMGQEVILRCVPISNHLYFYWYRQILGQKVEFLVSFYNNEISEKSEIFDDQFSVERPDGSNFTLKIRSTKLEDSAMYFCASKGGPSTDTQYFGPGTRLTVL.

This clone was counted a few times. The chain is built from TRBV18 and TRBJ1-2; D may be TRBD1 (6 bases). This CDR3 region has 17 residues. Germline values: CDR1 KGHSH, CDR2 LQKENI. V was pared by 4 bases and J by 3 bases, with 21 bases between. In DNA, the CDR3 is TGTGCCAGCTCACTCGTCGGACAGCCTGGTCGGGACTATGGCTACACCTTC. As protein: CASSLVGQPGRDYGYTF.